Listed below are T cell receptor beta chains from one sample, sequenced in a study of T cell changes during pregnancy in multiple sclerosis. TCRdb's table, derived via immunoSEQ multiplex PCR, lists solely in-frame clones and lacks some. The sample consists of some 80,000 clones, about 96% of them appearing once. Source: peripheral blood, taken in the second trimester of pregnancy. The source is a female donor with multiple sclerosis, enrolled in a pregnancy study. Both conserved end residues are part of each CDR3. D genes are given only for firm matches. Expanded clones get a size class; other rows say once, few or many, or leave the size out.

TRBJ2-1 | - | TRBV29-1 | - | TGCAGCGTTGTGGACCGATGGCTCGGGGAGAGCTCCTACAATGAGCAGTTCTTC | CSVVDRWLGESSYNEQFF
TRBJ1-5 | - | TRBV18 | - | TGTGCCAGCTCACCAGGGACTCAGATTTGGCAGCCCCAGCATTTT | CASSPGTQIWQPQHF
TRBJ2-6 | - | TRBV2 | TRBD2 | TGTGCCAGCAGCCCCGGACTAGCTCTTGTCGCTGGGGCCAACGTCCTGACTTTC | CASSPGLALVAGANVLTF
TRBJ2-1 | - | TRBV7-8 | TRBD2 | TGTGCCAGCAGATCTCCGAGCGGGAGGGCCCACAATGAGCAGTTCTTC | CASRSPSGRAHNEQFF
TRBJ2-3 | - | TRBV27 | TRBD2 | TGTGCCAGCAGTGCTAGCGGGAGGGTTGTATGGACAGATACGCAGTATTTT | CASSASGRVVWTDTQYF
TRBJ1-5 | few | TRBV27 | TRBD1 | TGTGCCAGCAGCATGACAGGGTCCAATCAGCCCCAGCATTTT | CASSMTGSNQPQHF
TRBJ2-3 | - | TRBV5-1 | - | TGCGCCAGCAGCTTGGATGGGGCGGCGGCAGATACGCAGTATTTT | CASSLDGAAADTQYF
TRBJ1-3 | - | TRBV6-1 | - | TGTGCCAGCATTTTCAACTCTGGAAACACCATATATTTT | CASIFNSGNTIYF
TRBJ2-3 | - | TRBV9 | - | TGTGCCAGCAGCCTAAGCACAGATACGCAGTATTTT | CASSLSTDTQYF
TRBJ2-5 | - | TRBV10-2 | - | TGCGCCAGCAGGGGGACTGGGTCGGCCCAGTACTTC | CASRGTGSAQYF
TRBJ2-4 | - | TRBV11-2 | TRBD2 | TGTGCCAGCAGCTTGGGCCTAGCGGGAGGAGGGAACATTCAGTACTTC | CASSLGLAGGGNIQYF
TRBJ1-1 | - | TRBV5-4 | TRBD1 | TGTGCCAGCAGCTTGGGAACAGGGGGTCGGACTGAAGCTTTCTTT | CASSLGTGGRTEAFF
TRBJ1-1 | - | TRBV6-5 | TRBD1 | TGTGCCAGCAGTTATTCGGCCGACAGGGGAGCTTTCTTT | CASSYSADRGAFF
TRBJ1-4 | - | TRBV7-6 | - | TGTGCCAGCAGCCTGCCCCTGGTGGACTCGAGGGCAAAACTGTTTTTT | CASSLPLVDSRAKLFF
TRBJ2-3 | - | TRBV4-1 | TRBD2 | TGCGCCAGCAGCCAAGATCGTCTAGCGGGAAGCACAGATACGCAGTATTTT | CASSQDRLAGSTDTQYF
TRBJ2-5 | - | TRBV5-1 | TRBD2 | TGCGCCAGCAGCTGGACTAGCGGGAGGTCCGAAGAGACCCAGTACTTC | CASSWTSGRSEETQYF
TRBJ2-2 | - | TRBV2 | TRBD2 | TGTGCCAGCAGTCCCCACCGGACTAGGGTCGGGGAGCTGTTTTTT | CASSPHRTRVGELFF
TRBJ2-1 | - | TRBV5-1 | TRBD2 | TGCGCCAGCAGCTTGGCGGGGGGGAGCTCCTACAATGAGCAGTTCTTC | CASSLAGGSSYNEQFF